This T cell receptor (beta chain) was sequenced for a study of long-term antiretroviral therapy in people with HIV. Study results and limitations: Increased diversity was seen after ART, yet it remained lower than in transplant donor controls.

With survey level as its setting, the immunoSEQ assay was v3.0. Libraries were prepared by immunoSEQ multiplex PCR; TCRdb keeps only in-frame clonotypes and omits some of them. The sample lists 20,000 to 25,000 clones, around 86% seen once, with 6.5% to 8.5% in the top ten. Inclusion required at least two post-ART and at least one pre-ART PBMC samples. The V and J ends lost 2 bases and 6 bases, in that order; junction bases with no gene match: 13. The germline V gene encodes CDR1 WNHNN and CDR2 SYGVQD (reference sequence). This CDR3 has 17 residues. As to this clone: The target antigen is unknown.

The sample here was unsorted PBMCs, taken 0.2 years before starting antiretroviral therapy. This receptor was identified in a man in his late teens or twenties with HIV. This sequence joins TRBV10-1 and TRBJ2-3, with 8 nucleotides matching TRBD2. The CDR3 loop is CASSEAYSLRLADTQYF. The CDR3 DNA reads TGCGCCAGCAGTGAGGCCTACTCTTTAAGACTAGCGGATACGCAGTATTTT.